The 26 T cell receptor beta chains below all came from one sample that was sequenced in a study of blood T cell repertoires in COVID-19. The table came from immunoSEQ multiplex PCR; TCRdb's copy has only in-frame clones and leaves some out. The profile shows 150,000 to 200,000 clones, about nine tenths of them singletons. The source material was peripheral blood. The origin of the receptors is a man between 70 and 80 years old with active or convalescent COVID-19.

The chain recombines TRBV6-5 with TRBJ2-1; D is possibly TRBD2 (5 bases). Germline assignment: CDR1 MNHEY and CDR2 SVGAGI. Trimming left V 2 bases short and J 9 bases short, with 8 bases between. CDR3 size: 12 residues. The chain's CDR3 is CASSYKSGEQFF. As DNA, the CDR3 is TGTGCCAGCAGTTACAAAAGCGGTGAGCAGTTCTTC.

The chain uses TRBV7-9 and TRBJ1-4; perhaps TRBD1 as D (5 bases). V lost 7 bases to trimming and J lost 3 bases, with 12 bases between them. Germline CDR1 SEHNR, CDR2 FQNEAQ (reference sequence). The CDR3 covers 14 residues. The CDR3 DNA reads TGTGCCAGCACCACATGGGGGGCTAATGAAAAACTGTTTTTT. It is translated as CASTTWGANEKLFF.

The V call is TRBV9, the J call TRBJ1-1; D gene unclear. V was pared by 1 base and J by 0 bases, with 7 bases between. The germline V gene has CDR1 SGDLS and CDR2 YYNGEE. CDR3 length: 14 residues. The CDR3 protein is CASSVFSVNTEAFF. The CDR3 DNA sequence: TGTGCCAGCAGCGTATTCTCGGTGAACACTGAAGCTTTCTTT.

This CDR3 is CASSLRDRDQPQHF. CDR3 coding DNA: TGTGCCAGCAGCCTCCGGGACAGGGATCAGCCCCAGCATTTT. The gene calls are TRBV7-2 and TRBJ1-5; 9 bases are shared with TRBD1. V was clipped by 5 bases and J by 5 bases; unmatched bases: 4. The CDR3 runs to 14 residues. Germline loops: CDR1 SGHTA, CDR2 FQGNSA. Drawing the rest from reference TRBV7-2 and TRBJ1-5, the complete variable domain is GAGVSQSPSNKVTEKGKDVELRCDPISGHTALYWYRQSLGQGLEFLIYFQGNSAPDKSGLPSDRFSAERTGGSVSTLTIQRTQQEDSAVYLCASSLRDRDQPQHFGDGTRLSIL.

The chain joins TRBV19 to TRBJ2-7; the D gene is possibly TRBD1 (6 bases). The V end was cut by 5 bases, the J end by 5 bases, with 19 bases between. Germline CDR1 LNHDA, CDR2 SQIVND (reference sequence). This CDR3 region has 15 residues. The CDR3 DNA sequence: TGTGCCAGTAGTCGTGCGGCAGGGGCTACTCACGAGCAGTACTTC. This codes for CASSRAAGATHEQYF.

The table lists this clone with a few counts. The CDR3 nucleotides read TGTGCCAGCAGCTTCGGTGGGCACGAGCAGTACTTC. This encodes CASSFGGHEQYF. V is TRBV5-4 and J is TRBJ2-7; D is unresolved. Trimming removed 2 bases at V and 5 bases at J, with 8 bases between. Germline loops: CDR1 SGHNT, CDR2 YYREEE (reference sequence). The CDR3 sequence is 12 residues long.

The chain combines TRBV9 with TRBJ2-5; 8 nucleotides line up with TRBD2. The CDR3 has 16 amino acids. V lost 0 bases to trimming and J lost 5 bases; unmatched junction nucleotides: 9. Germline values: CDR1 SGDLS, CDR2 YYNGEE. The CDR3 DNA follows: TGTGCCAGCAGCGTAGGTAGCGGGGTCGTTCGGGAGACCCAGTACTTC. Amino acid sequence: CASSVGSGVVRETQYF.

The V call is TRBV28, the J call TRBJ2-1, with 13 bases that match TRBD2. Germline CDR1 MDHEN, CDR2 SYDVKM. With V trimmed by 7 bases and J by 7 bases, 13 bases remained unmatched. CDR3 length: 17 residues. The CDR3 is CASKLAGGSHEQNEQFF. The DNA of the CDR3 is TGTGCCAGCAAACTAGCGGGAGGGAGTCACGAGCAAAATGAGCAGTTCTTC.

CDR3 coding DNA: TGTGCCAGCAGCCCCGGGAGCTATGGCTACACCTTC. It specifies CASSPGSYGYTF. The chain carries TRBV3-1 (or the pseudogene TRBV3-2) and TRBJ1-2; D gene ambiguous. V was shortened by 4 bases and J by 4 bases, with 7 bases between the two germline ends. This CDR3 is 12 amino acids long. From germline, CDR1 is LGHDT and CDR2 YNNKEL (reference sequence).

The rearrangement joins TRBV6-2 or TRBV6-3 to TRBJ1-5; D is undetermined. The germline V gene encodes CDR1 MNHEY and CDR2 SVGEGT. The CDR3 runs 14 residues. V was trimmed by 2 bases and J by 2 bases, leaving 7 bases between them. CDR3 sequence: CASSYHEGNQPQHF. CDR3 coding DNA: TGTGCCAGCAGTTACCACGAGGGCAATCAGCCCCAGCATTTT.

The genes are TRBV5-4 and TRBJ2-1; 12 bases line up with TRBD2. The CDR3 loop spans 17 amino acids. With V trimmed by 4 bases and J by 5 bases, 10 bases remained unmatched. CDR1 is SGHNT, CDR2 YYREEE, per germline (reference sequence). DNA of the CDR3: TGTGCCAGCAGCCCCCCGGGACTAGCGGGCACGGACAATGAGCAGTTCTTC. Protein: CASSPPGLAGTDNEQFF.

The chain uses TRBV7-2 and TRBJ1-1; D gene uncertain. Germline V gives CDR1 SGHTA, CDR2 FQGNSA. V lost 6 bases and J 4 bases, leaving 15 bases between the germline ends. The CDR3 covers 14 residues. CDR3 sequence reads: CASRLQVQATEAFF. In DNA form, the CDR3 reads TGTGCCAGCAGACTTCAGGTTCAGGCCACTGAAGCTTTCTTT.

The rearrangement joins TRBV2 to TRBJ1-6; 7 bases agree with TRBD1. V was pared by 1 base and J by 9 bases, with 3 bases of the junction left unmatched. CDR1 is SNHLY, CDR2 FYNNEI, per germline. The CDR3 has 14 amino acids. This CDR3 reads CASSEGGQSSPLHF. In DNA, the CDR3 is TGTGCCAGCAGTGAAGGGGGACAGTCTTCACCCCTCCACTTT.

The rearrangement joins TRBV5-1 to TRBJ2-2, with 7 bases matching TRBD1. CDR3 length: 18 amino acids. After removal of 3 bases from V and 2 bases from J, the junction contained 13 bases not matched to a gene. The germline V gene encodes CDR1 SGHRS and CDR2 YFSETQ. CDR3 coding DNA: TGCGCCAGCAGCTGGACAGGCCGACTCCTGACTAACACCGGGGAGCTGTTTTTT. Translated, it gives CASSWTGRLLTNTGELFF.

The chain links TRBV28 to TRBJ2-6; TRBD1 agrees at 8 bases. The CDR3 is made up of 16 amino acids. Germline CDR1 reads MDHEN; CDR2 reads SYDVKM. V lost 4 bases to trimming and J lost 2 bases; unmatched junction nucleotides: 4. CDR3 amino acids: CASSSYRGAGANVLTF. DNA of the CDR3: TGTGCCAGCAGTTCATACAGGGGGGCTGGGGCCAACGTCCTGACTTTC. Full variable domain (remainder filled in from reference TRBV28 and TRBJ2-6): DVKVTQSSRYLVKRTGEKVFLECVQDMDHENMFWYRQDPGLGLRLIYFSYDVKMKEKGDIPEGYSVSREKKERFSLILESASTNQTSMYLCASSSYRGAGANVLTFGAGSRLTVL.

The genes are TRBV5-6 and TRBJ2-5; D might be TRBD2 (5 bases). Between the trimmed V and J ends, which lost 0 bases and 5 bases, there was a span of 11 bases. Germline loops: CDR1 SGHDT, CDR2 YYEEEE. The CDR3 totals 14 residues. The DNA for the CDR3 is TGTGCCAGCAGCTTGGGGACTTTAGGGGAGACCCAGTACTTC. Its translation is CASSLGTLGETQYF.

The chain combines TRBV4-1 with TRBJ2-5; 11 bases match TRBD2. This CDR3 is 17 amino acids long. In germline, CDR1 is MGHRA, CDR2 YSYEKL. V gave up 0 bases and J gave up 5 bases; unmatched junction bases: 8. For the CDR3, the DNA is TGCGCCAGCAGCCAAGATACACTAGCGGGAGCTAGGGAGACCCAGTACTTC. This translates into CASSQDTLAGARETQYF.

V is TRBV28 and J is TRBJ1-5; D perhaps matches TRBD1 (6 bases). Trimming pared 4 bases from V and 7 bases from J, leaving 20 bases between. The CDR3 totals 16 residues. Germline lookup yields CDR1 MDHEN and CDR2 SYDVKM. CDR3 sequence: CASSSPGGRGEQPQHF. The CDR3 bases are TGTGCCAGCAGTTCACCGGGAGGGAGGGGGGAACAGCCCCAGCATTTT.

The gene calls are TRBV6-5 and TRBJ2-5; 10 bases are a match to TRBD2. Unmatched junction bases numbered 9, after V lost 6 bases and J lost 5 bases. CDR3 length: 15 amino acids. Germline lookup yields CDR1 MNHEY and CDR2 SVGAGI. The CDR3: CASSPIAGGGETQYF. Written as DNA, the CDR3 is TGTGCCAGCAGCCCCATAGCGGGGGGAGGGGAGACCCAGTACTTC.

V gene TRBV5-1 combines with J gene TRBJ1-5; 8 nucleotides match TRBD1. The trim removed 0 bases at V and 6 bases at J, leaving 5 bases unmatched. This CDR3 comprises 15 residues. Germline loops: CDR1 SGHRS, CDR2 YFSETQ. CDR3 loop: CASSLDGTGVQPQHF. DNA for the CDR3: TGCGCCAGCAGCTTGGATGGGACAGGTGTTCAGCCCCAGCATTTT.

This rearrangement joins TRBV19 to TRBJ1-5, with 7 bases aligning to TRBD1. The CDR3 is 16 residues long. The germline gives CDR1 LNHDA, CDR2 SQIVND (reference sequence). After removal of 5 bases from V and 2 bases from J, the junction contained 9 bases not matched to a gene. CDR3 in amino acids: CASSGRNRGGNQPQHF. CDR3 DNA sequence: TGTGCCAGTAGTGGCCGGAACAGGGGAGGCAATCAGCCCCAGCATTTT.

The V gene is TRBV7-2, the J gene TRBJ2-7; 13 bases are shared with TRBD2. The CDR3 is 15 residues long. The junction had 8 bases not matched to a gene; V was cut back by 5 bases and J by 7 bases. Germline V gives CDR1 SGHTA, CDR2 FQGNSA. The CDR3 coding sequence is TGTGCCAGCAGCGCCACTAGCGGGAGGGCCGGGGAGCAGTACTTC. This gives the protein CASSATSGRAGEQYF. Using reference TRBV7-2 and TRBJ2-7 for the parts outside the CDR3, the full variable domain is GAGVSQSPSNKVTEKGKDVELRCDPISGHTALYWYRQSLGQGLEFLIYFQGNSAPDKSGLPSDRFSAERTGGSVSTLTIQRTQQEDSAVYLCASSATSGRAGEQYFGPGTRLTVT.

The chain carries TRBV19 and TRBJ1-2, with 7 positions matching TRBD1. V shed 5 bases, J shed 8 bases, and the junction held 17 bases outside the gene matches. The CDR3 is 16 residues long. Germline V lookup: CDR1 LNHDA, CDR2 SQIVND (reference sequence). The CDR3 sequence is CASSFRTGGSLAGYTF. CDR3 nucleotides: TGTGCCAGTAGTTTTCGGACAGGAGGAAGTTTAGCCGGCTACACCTTC.

On this clone: A read error may produce the germline difference seen at one junction end. The genes are TRBV6-1 and TRBJ2-5, with unresolved D. The germline V gene has CDR1 MNHNS and CDR2 SASEGT. The CDR3 consists of 13 residues. The CDR3 nucleotides are TGTGCCAGCAGTGAAGGGCGGCCCTGGTTCTCTGACTTC. Translation: CASSEGRPWFSDF.

CDR3 in DNA: TGTGCCAGCAGCGAGGGACTAGCGGGGGCCTTGGGGCAGTACTTC. As protein: CASSEGLAGALGQYF. This chain links TRBV11-2 with TRBJ2-7; 14 bases align to TRBD2. Germline loops: CDR1 SGHAT, CDR2 FQNNGV. V was clipped by 5 bases and J by 9 bases; unmatched bases: 9. The CDR3 spans 15 residues. Full variable domain (missing parts from reference TRBV11-2 and TRBJ2-7): EAGVAQSPRYKIIEKRQSVAFWCNPISGHATLYWYQQILGQGPKLLIQFQNNGVVDDSQLPKDRFSAERLKGVDSTLKIQPAKLEDSAVYLCASSEGLAGALGQYFGPGTRLTVT.

This chain connects TRBV5-1 to TRBJ2-7; D perhaps matches TRBD1 (6 bases). CDR3 length: 15 amino acids. Germline CDR1 reads SGHRS; CDR2 reads YFSETQ. V lost 4 bases and J lost 3, with 17 bases in between. CDR3 in amino acids: CASSPVGGDNYEQYF. In DNA form, the CDR3 reads TGCGCCAGCAGCCCGGTGGGTGGGGACAACTACGAGCAGTACTTC. Drawing the rest from reference TRBV5-1 and TRBJ2-7, the complete variable domain is KAGVTQTPRYLIKTRGQQVTLSCSPISGHRSVSWYQQTPGQGLQFLFEYFSETQRNKGNFPGRFSGRQFSNSRSEMNVSTLELGDSALYLCASSPVGGDNYEQYFGPGTRLTVT.